This TCR beta chain is drawn from a study of cytomegalovirus exposure and HLA in healthy donors. The V and J ends lost 4 bases and 1 base, in that order; junction bases with no gene match: 9. The CDR3 length is 16 residues. Germline lookup yields CDR1 SGHRS and CDR2 YFSETQ. Remarks on this clone: Its antigen is still unknown.

13 Jbeta primers and 60 Vbeta primers were used for the PCR. Clones were sequenced by immunoSEQ multiplex PCR, and TCRdb holds only the in-frame ones, with some missing. The profile shows 150,000 to 250,000 clones, around 77% of them singletons. Study-wide points: According to the study, 160 or so TCR beta chains were cytomegalovirus-associated.

The sequence was collected from a young man in good health and CMV-seronegative. Material for sequencing was PBMCs. This chain connects TRBV5-1 to TRBJ1-1; 8 bases are shared with TRBD1. As DNA, the CDR3 is TGCGCCAGCAGCATTGGAAGCAGGGGGCAGAACACTGAAGCTTTCTTT. Translating it yields CASSIGSRGQNTEAFF.